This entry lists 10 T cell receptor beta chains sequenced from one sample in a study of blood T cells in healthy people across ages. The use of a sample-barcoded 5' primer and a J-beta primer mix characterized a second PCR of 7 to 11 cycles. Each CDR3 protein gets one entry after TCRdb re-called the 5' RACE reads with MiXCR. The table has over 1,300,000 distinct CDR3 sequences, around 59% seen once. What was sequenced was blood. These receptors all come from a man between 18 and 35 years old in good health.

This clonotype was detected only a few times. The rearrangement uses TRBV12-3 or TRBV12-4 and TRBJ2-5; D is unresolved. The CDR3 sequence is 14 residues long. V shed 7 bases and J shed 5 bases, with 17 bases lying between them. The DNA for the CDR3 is TGTGCCAGCACCGAAGGCACGTTTGAGGAGACCCAGTACTTC. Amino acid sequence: CASTEGTFEETQYF.

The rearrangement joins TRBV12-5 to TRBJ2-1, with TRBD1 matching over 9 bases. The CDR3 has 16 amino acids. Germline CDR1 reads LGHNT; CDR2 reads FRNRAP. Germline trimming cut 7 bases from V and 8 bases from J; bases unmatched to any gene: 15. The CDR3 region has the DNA TGTGCTAGTGATGGACAGGGGACCTCCTCATACGATGAGCAGTTCTTC. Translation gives CASDGQGTSSYDEQFF.

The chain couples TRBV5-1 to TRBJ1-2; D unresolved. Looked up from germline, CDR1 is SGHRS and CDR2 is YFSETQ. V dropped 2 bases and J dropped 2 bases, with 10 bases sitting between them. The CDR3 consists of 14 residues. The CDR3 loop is CASSLLGRNYGYTF. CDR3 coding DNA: TGCGCCAGCAGCTTACTCGGTCGGAACTATGGCTACACCTTC.

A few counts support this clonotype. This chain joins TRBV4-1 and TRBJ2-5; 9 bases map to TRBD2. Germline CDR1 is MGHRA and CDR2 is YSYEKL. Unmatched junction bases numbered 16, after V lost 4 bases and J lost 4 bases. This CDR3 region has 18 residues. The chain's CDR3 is CASSLGTSYHSLGETQYF. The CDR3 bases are TGCGCCAGCAGCCTCGGGACTAGCTACCATTCTTTGGGAGAGACCCAGTACTTC.

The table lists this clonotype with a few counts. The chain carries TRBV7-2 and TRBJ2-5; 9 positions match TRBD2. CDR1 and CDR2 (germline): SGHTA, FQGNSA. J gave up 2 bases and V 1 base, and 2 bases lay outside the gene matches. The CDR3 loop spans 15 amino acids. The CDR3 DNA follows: TGTGCCAGCAGCTTAGAGGCGGGGGGGCAAGAGACCCAGTACTTC. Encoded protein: CASSLEAGGQETQYF.

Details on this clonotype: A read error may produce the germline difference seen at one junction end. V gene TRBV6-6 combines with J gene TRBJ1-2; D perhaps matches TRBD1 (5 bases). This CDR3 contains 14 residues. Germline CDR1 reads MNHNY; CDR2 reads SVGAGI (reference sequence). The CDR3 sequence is CAGRVRSNNYGYTF. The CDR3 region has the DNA TGTGCCGGCAGGGTCCGCTCCAATAACTATGGCTACACCTTC.

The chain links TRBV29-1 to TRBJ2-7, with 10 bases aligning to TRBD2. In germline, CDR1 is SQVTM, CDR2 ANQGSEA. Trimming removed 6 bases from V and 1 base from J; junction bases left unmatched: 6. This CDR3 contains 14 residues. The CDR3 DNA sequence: TGCAGCGTGGAAACTAGCGGGGAATCCTACGAGCAGTACTTC. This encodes CSVETSGESYEQYF.

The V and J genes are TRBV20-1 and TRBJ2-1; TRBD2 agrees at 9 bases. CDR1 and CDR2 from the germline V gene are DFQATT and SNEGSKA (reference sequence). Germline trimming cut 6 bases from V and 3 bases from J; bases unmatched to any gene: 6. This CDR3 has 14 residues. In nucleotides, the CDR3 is TGCAGTGCGGAGCTAGCGGGAAACTACAATGAGCAGTTCTTC. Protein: CSAELAGNYNEQFF.

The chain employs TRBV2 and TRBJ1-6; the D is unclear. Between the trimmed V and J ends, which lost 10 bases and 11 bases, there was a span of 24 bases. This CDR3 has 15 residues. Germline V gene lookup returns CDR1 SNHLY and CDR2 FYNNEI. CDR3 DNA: TGTGCCATTCTTGGGGAGGTGGACGGTCGGGCACCCCTCCACTTT. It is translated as CAILGEVDGRAPLHF.

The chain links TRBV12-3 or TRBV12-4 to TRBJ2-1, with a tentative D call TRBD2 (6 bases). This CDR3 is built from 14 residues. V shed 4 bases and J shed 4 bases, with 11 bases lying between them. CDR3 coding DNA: TGTGCCAGCAGTTACGGGAGCTTGTACAATGAGCAGTTCTTC. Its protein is CASSYGSLYNEQFF.